This TCR beta chain was recorded in a study of T cell responses to AZD1222 COVID-19 vaccine. General study points: Sampling that yielded the repertoires occurred only after the peak T cell response.

For this clone: Its target is not known.

Profiled with immunoSEQ multiplex PCR; TCRdb holds only in-frame clones, not every one. The sample holds some 55,000 clones, roughly 90% seen once. Germline V gives CDR1 MDHEN, CDR2 SYDVKM. V shed 6 bases, J shed 1 base, and the junction held 11 bases outside the gene matches. CDR3 length equals 16 residues. The chain couples TRBV28 to TRBJ2-7; 8 nucleotides match TRBD2. This specimen consisted of peripheral blood, obtained on day 0 of AZD1222 vaccination. The sequence was obtained from an adult in good health. The CDR3 DNA follows: TGTGCCAGCAGGGGGTTCGGGACTAGAGATTCCTACGAGCAGTACTTC. Its protein is CASRGFGTRDSYEQYF.